This T cell receptor beta chain was sequenced during a study of T cell responses to AZD1222 COVID-19 vaccine. Clones were read by immunoSEQ multiplex PCR, and TCRdb kept only the in-frame ones, dropping some. The sample has over 70,000 clones, 85% seen once. This CDR3 is built from 11 residues. The receptor was derived from an adult in good health. J is TRBJ1-3 and V is TRBV21-1. TRBV21-1 is marked as a pseudogene. The starting material was peripheral blood, obtained on day 0 of AZD1222 vaccination. The DNA for the CDR3 is TGTGCCAGCTGGACGTCGGGCACCATATATTTT. Translating it yields CASWTSGTIYF.